This is a list of T cell receptor beta chains from one sample in a study of blood T cell repertoires in COVID-19. Assay used: immunoSEQ multiplex PCR; TCRdb lists only in-frame clones, some missing. The table shows about 110,000 clones, with 60% to 80% occurring only once. Sequenced input: peripheral blood. Receptors originate from an elderly woman with active or convalescent COVID-19. Both conserved end residues are part of each CDR3. The D gene is left open where the match is weak. Size tells how often a clone was seen (once, few, many) or the class of an expanded clone, and some rows leave it out.

. . TRBJ2-7 TRBV5-5 14 CASSPRGGAGEQYF TGTGCCAGCAGCCCCCGAGGAGGGGCGGGCGAGCAGTACTTC
. . TRBJ1-3 TRBV9 16 CASSPRGGSTGNTIYF TGTGCCAGCAGCCCCCGTGGCGGGTCTACTGGAAACACCATATATTTT
. . TRBJ1-6 TRBV5-1 13 CASSLRQNSPLHF TGCGCCAGCAGCTTGCGACAGAATTCACCCCTCCACTTT
. TRBD2 TRBJ2-7 TRBV5-4 16 CASSLGLAGGTYEQYF TGTGCCAGCAGCCTGGGACTAGCGGGAGGCACCTACGAGCAGTACTTC
. . TRBJ2-7 TRBV5-4 15 CASSYGAGKSYEQYF TGTGCCAGCAGCTATGGCGCAGGGAAGTCCTACGAGCAGTACTTC
. . TRBJ2-2 TRBV19 16 CASSPLVGVNTGELFF TGTGCCAGTAGTCCCCTGGTCGGGGTAAACACCGGGGAGCTGTTTTTT
once . TRBJ1-3 TRBV9 14 CASSTGGNGNTIYF TGTGCCAGCTCTACGGGAGGGAATGGAAACACCATATATTTT
. TRBD1 TRBJ2-2 TRBV5-1 15 CASSTGGPNTGELFF TGCGCCAGCAGCACAGGGGGGCCTAACACCGGGGAGCTGTTTTTT
. . TRBJ2-4 TRBV6-2/TRBV6-3 14 CASSYLLGGNIQYF TGTGCCAGCAGTTACCTGCTGGGGGGAAACATTCAGTACTTC
many . TRBJ2-1 TRBV19 14 CASSISGYYNEQFF TGTGCCAGTAGTATAAGCGGCTACTACAATGAGCAGTTCTTC
. TRBD1 TRBJ2-1 TRBV6-2/TRBV6-3 11 CASSLETGKFF TGTGCCAGCAGTTTAGAGACAGGGAAGTTCTTC
. . TRBJ1-3 TRBV28 12 CASSFSGNTIYF TGTGCCAGCAGTTTTAGTGGAAACACCATATATTTT
. TRBD2 TRBJ2-1 TRBV25-1 16 CASSGQTSGSSSEQFF TGTGCCAGCAGTGGTCAGACTAGCGGGAGCTCTTCTGAGCAGTTCTTC
few TRBD2 TRBJ2-1 TRBV5-4 16 CASSRGGLASDNEQFF TGTGCCAGCAGCCGGGGGGGTCTAGCCTCAGACAATGAGCAGTTCTTC
. TRBD2 TRBJ2-1 TRBV19 17 CASRTGTSGRAFHEQFF TGTGCCAGTAGAACCGGGACTAGCGGGAGGGCCTTCCATGAGCAGTTCTTC
. . TRBJ1-5 TRBV1 14 CTSSQDSRNQPQHF TGCACCAGCAGCCAGGACAGTAGGAATCAGCCCCAGCATTTT
. . TRBJ2-3 TRBV7-2 13 CASSFIRRDTQYF TGTGCCAGCAGCTTTATACGGAGGGATACGCAGTATTTT
. . TRBJ2-7 TRBV27 18 CASSRKRIQPGSSYEQYF TGTGCCAGCAGCCGGAAGCGGATCCAGCCGGGGAGCTCCTACGAGCAGTACTTC
. . TRBJ1-2 TRBV7-9 12 CASSTPGSGYTF TGTGCCAGCAGTACCCCGGGAAGCGGCTACACCTTC
few TRBD2 TRBJ2-1 TRBV19 16 CASSILTSGSHNEQFF TGTGCCAGTAGTATACTAACTAGCGGGTCCCACAATGAGCAGTTCTTC
. TRBD1 TRBJ2-7 TRBV5-1 16 CASTTQPGQVAYEQYF TGCGCCAGTACCACACAGCCGGGACAGGTCGCCTACGAGCAGTACTTC
. TRBD2 TRBJ2-2 TRBV3-1/TRBV3-2 18 CASSQSGTSGTNTGELFF TGTGCCAGCAGCCAGTCCGGGACTAGCGGAACGAACACCGGGGAGCTGTTTTTT
. TRBD1 TRBJ1-6 TRBV19 18 CASSNLRGQSSYNSPLHF TGTGCCAGTAGTAACCTCAGGGGGCAGAGCTCCTATAATTCACCCCTCCACTTT
few TRBD1 TRBJ2-5 TRBV29-1 14 CSVEGQTYQETQYF TGCAGCGTTGAGGGACAGACTTACCAAGAGACCCAGTACTTC
. . TRBJ2-1 TRBV4-2 16 CASSRGGSSSYNEQFF TGTGCCAGCAGCCGGGGAGGCTCCAGCTCCTACAATGAGCAGTTCTTC
. TRBD2 TRBJ2-1 TRBV7-9 16 CASSFGWEGPKDEQFF TGTGCCAGCAGCTTCGGGTGGGAGGGCCCGAAGGATGAGCAGTTCTTC
. TRBD2 TRBJ2-2 TRBV5-4 17 CASSLAGTSGSTGELFF TGTGCCAGCAGCTTGGCGGGGACTAGCGGGAGCACCGGGGAGCTGTTTTTT
. . TRBJ2-2 TRBV11-3 15 CASSKTRLNTGELFF TGTGCCAGCAGCAAGACTAGATTGAACACCGGGGAGCTGTTTTTT